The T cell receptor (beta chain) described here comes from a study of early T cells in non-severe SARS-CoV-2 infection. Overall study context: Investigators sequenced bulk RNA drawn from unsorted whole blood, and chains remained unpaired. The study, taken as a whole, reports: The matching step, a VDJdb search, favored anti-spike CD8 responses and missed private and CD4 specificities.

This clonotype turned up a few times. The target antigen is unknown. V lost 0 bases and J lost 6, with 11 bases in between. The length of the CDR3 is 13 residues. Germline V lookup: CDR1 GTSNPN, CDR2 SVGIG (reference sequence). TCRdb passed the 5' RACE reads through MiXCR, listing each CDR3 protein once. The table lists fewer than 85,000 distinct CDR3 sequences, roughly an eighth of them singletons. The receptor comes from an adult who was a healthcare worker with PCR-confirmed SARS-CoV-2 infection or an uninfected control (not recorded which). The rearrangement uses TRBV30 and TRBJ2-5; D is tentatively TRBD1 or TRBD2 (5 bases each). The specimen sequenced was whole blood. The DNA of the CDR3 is TGTGCCTGGAGTGTTTCTGGGGGTCAGACCCAGTACTTC. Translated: CAWSVSGGQTQYF.